These T cell receptor beta chains were read from a single sample in a study of blood T cell repertoires in COVID-19. Measured with immunoSEQ multiplex PCR; TCRdb has only the in-frame clones, and not every one. The sample carries 150,000 or so clones, 76% recorded once. Sequencing was performed on peripheral blood. These receptors were collected from an elderly woman with active or convalescent COVID-19. Both conserved end residues are part of each CDR3. D genes are given only for firm matches. Not every row has a clone size; where given, it reads once, few, many or a size class.

>14|TRBV19|TRBD2|TRBJ2-7|once
TGTGCCAGTAGTATTGGCGGGGGGACCTACGAGCAGTACTTC
CASSIGGGTYEQYF
>16|TRBV7-3|TRBD1|TRBJ2-1|-
TGTGCCAGCAGCTTGGGGTACAGGGGATCCTACAATGAGCAGTTCTTC
CASSLGYRGSYNEQFF
>14|TRBV2|TRBD1|TRBJ2-2|many
TGTGCCAGCCTCCTACAGGGGTTTTCCGGGGAGCTGTTTTTT
CASLLQGFSGELFF
>15|TRBV6-5|TRBD1|TRBJ1-4|-
TGTGCCAGCAGTACAACAGGGGGCGGTTTCGAAAAACTGTTTTTT
CASSTTGGGFEKLFF
>16|TRBV5-1|TRBD1|TRBJ1-2|-
TGCGCCAGCAGCCCGGCAGGGGACAGGGGCGGGTATGGCTACACCTTC
CASSPAGDRGGYGYTF
>10|TRBV5-1|TRBD1|TRBJ1-1|-
TGCGCCAGCAGCTCGGACAGGGCTTTCTTT
CASSSDRAFF
>12|TRBV18|-|TRBJ2-5|-
TGTGCCAGCTCACCGGCCCTAGAGACCCAGTACTTC
CASSPALETQYF
>13|TRBV12-3/TRBV12-4|-|TRBJ1-2|-
TGTGCCAGCAGTTTAAGACGGGACTATGGCTACACCTTC
CASSLRRDYGYTF
>19|TRBV6-1|-|TRBJ1-2|-
TGTGCCAGCAGTGTTCCCGAAAGGGGAGGGGGTGAGGGTAACTATGGCTACACCTTC
CASSVPERGGGEGNYGYTF
>14|TRBV5-1|-|TRBJ1-1|few
TGCGCCAGCAGCTTACAGCCAGTGAACACTGAAGCTTTCTTT
CASSLQPVNTEAFF
>12|TRBV18|-|TRBJ1-4|-
TGTGCCAGCTCCCCTAGGGGAGAAAAACTGTTTTTT
CASSPRGEKLFF
>14|TRBV5-1|-|TRBJ1-2|few
TGCGCCAGCAGCCCAGGGGACGGTAACTATGGCTACACCTTC
CASSPGDGNYGYTF
>11|TRBV20-1|-|TRBJ2-7|-
TGCAGTGCCGGAGGGGTGGCCGTGCAGTACTTC
CSAGGVAVQYF
>13|TRBV27|-|TRBJ1-2|many
TGTGCCAGCAGCCCTACAGGGATCCGTGGCTACACCTTC
CASSPTGIRGYTF
>15|TRBV4-2|-|TRBJ2-7|-
TGTGCCAGCAGCCAACTTGGACAGCCAACCTACGAGCAGTACTTC
CASSQLGQPTYEQYF
>14|TRBV5-1|TRBD1|TRBJ1-4|-
TGCGCCAGCAGCCTTGGACAGGGGAGTGAAAAACTGTTTTTT
CASSLGQGSEKLFF
>15|TRBV11-2|-|TRBJ2-1|-
TGTGCCAGCAGCTTAGTACGCCCGTCTTCGGGGGAGCAGTTCTTC
CASSLVRPSSGEQFF
>13|TRBV18|-|TRBJ1-2|-
TGTGCCAGCTCACCCGATTCTACCTATGGCTACACCTTC
CASSPDSTYGYTF
>13|TRBV12-3/TRBV12-4|-|TRBJ1-1|-
TGTGCCAGCAGCCGACAGACGAACACTGAAGCTTTCTTT
CASSRQTNTEAFF
>14|TRBV6-5|TRBD1|TRBJ1-1|-
TGTGCCAGCAGTACTGGACAGGGTGGGACTGAAGCTTTCTTT
CASSTGQGGTEAFF
>14|TRBV5-8|TRBD1|TRBJ2-5|-
TGTGCCAGCATCGGACAGGGGACAGTAGAGACCCAGTACTTC
CASIGQGTVETQYF
>15|TRBV7-8|TRBD1|TRBJ2-3|-
TGTGCCAGCAGCGCCCGGACAGGGAAGGCGGATACGCAGTATTTT
CASSARTGKADTQYF
>16|TRBV18|TRBD1|TRBJ2-2|-
TGTGCCAGCTCACCACCGGACAGGGCGGTTGGCGGGGAGCTGTTTTTT
CASSPPDRAVGGELFF
>13|TRBV4-3|-|TRBJ2-1|once
TGCGCCAGCAGCCAAGATCACTATCGTGAGCAGTTCTTC
CASSQDHYREQFF
>15|TRBV5-1|-|TRBJ1-4|-
TGCGCCAGCAGCAAACCGGGATCCCCTGATGAAAAACTGTTTTTT
CASSKPGSPDEKLFF
>16|TRBV7-9|-|TRBJ2-4|-
TGTGCCAGCAGCTTTGGGGACACCTTAGCCAAAAACATTCAGTACTTC
CASSFGDTLAKNIQYF
>14|TRBV5-1|-|TRBJ2-5|-
TGCGCCAGCGGGCGAGTGAGTAGGCAAGAGACCCAGTACTTC
CASGRVSRQETQYF
>17|TRBV19|TRBD2|TRBJ2-1|-
TGTGCCAGTAGTTTCTCCGGGACTAGCGGGGGCCACAATGAGCAGTTCTTC
CASSFSGTSGGHNEQFF
>16|TRBV18|TRBD1|TRBJ2-4|few
TGTGCCAGCTCATCGACAGGGTCGCGGGCCAAAAACATTCAGTACTTC
CASSSTGSRAKNIQYF
>12|TRBV7-8|-|TRBJ1-1|-
TGTGCCAGCAGCCCCTACAGGTCCGACGCTTTCTTT
CASSPYRSDAFF
>14|TRBV6-5|TRBD1|TRBJ2-1|-
TGTGCCAGCAGCAAGGACAGGCCGGTGAATGAGCAGTTCTTC
CASSKDRPVNEQFF
>14|TRBV30|-|TRBJ1-1|-
TGTGCCTGGAGTGTAAACGCGAGGAACACTGAAGCTTTCTTT
CAWSVNARNTEAFF
>18|TRBV7-8|-|TRBJ2-4|few
TGTGCCAGCAGCTCCGACCCCCAACTCGGGGTTTCCAAAAACATTCAGTACTTC
CASSSDPQLGVSKNIQYF
>15|TRBV7-2|-|TRBJ2-1|-
TGTGCCAGCAGCCCCTCCCGGGGCCGGGAGAATGAGCAGTTCTTC
CASSPSRGRENEQFF
>18|TRBV4-1|TRBD2|TRBJ2-1|once
TGCGCCAGCAGCCAAGATTGGGGACTAGCGGGGGTCTACAATGAGCAGTTCTTC
CASSQDWGLAGVYNEQFF
>12|TRBV6-6|-|TRBJ1-2|few
TGTGCCAGCTCTGGCCTCTACTATGGCTACACCTTC
CASSGLYYGYTF
>14|TRBV6-1|-|TRBJ1-2|-
TGTGCCAGCAGTGAAGCAGACAGTAACTATGGCTACACCTTC
CASSEADSNYGYTF
>16|TRBV5-1|TRBD1|TRBJ1-6|-
TGCGCCAGCAGCTTGTCCCCGACAGGGACCTTCTTTCCCCTCCACTTT
CASSLSPTGTFFPLHF
>16|TRBV7-6|TRBD2|TRBJ2-1|few
TGTGCCAGCAGCTTAGCGCCAGCGGGGGGGGCTTATGAGCAGTTCTTC
CASSLAPAGGAYEQFF
>13|TRBV9|-|TRBJ2-7|once
TGTGCCAGCAGCGTCGGACACCGCCACGAGCAGTACTTC
CASSVGHRHEQYF
>15|TRBV9|-|TRBJ1-2|-
TGTGCCAGCAGCGGACCAGACGGGGGGTCCTATGGCTACACCTTC
CASSGPDGGSYGYTF
>15|TRBV7-9|-|TRBJ1-6|-
TGTGCCAGCAGCCCGGACAGCTCTAATAATTCACCCCTCCACTTT
CASSPDSSNNSPLHF
>15|TRBV18|TRBD1|TRBJ2-2|-
TGTGCCAGCTCACCACAACAGGGGCGCGGCGGGGAGCTGTTTTTT
CASSPQQGRGGELFF
>14|TRBV3-1/TRBV3-2|-|TRBJ1-5|once
TGTGCCAGCAGCAGAAATCGGGGAATCCAGCCCCAGCATTTT
CASSRNRGIQPQHF
>16|TRBV5-1|TRBD1|TRBJ1-6|-
TGCGCCAGCAGCCGGACAGGGAGCTCCTATAATTCACCCCTCCACTTT
CASSRTGSSYNSPLHF
>19|TRBV7-9|TRBD2|TRBJ2-1|-
TGTGCCAGCAGCTCCCCCGCTCGGACTAGCGGGGAACACTACAATGAGCAGTTCTTC
CASSSPARTSGEHYNEQFF
>13|TRBV3-1/TRBV3-2|-|TRBJ1-4|-
TGTGCCAGCAGCCCGACAGGTAATGAAAAACTGTTTTTT
CASSPTGNEKLFF
>14|TRBV20-1|-|TRBJ1-5|-
TGCAGTGCCAGTACAGCTTATAGCAATCAGCCCCAGCATTTT
CSASTAYSNQPQHF
>13|TRBV7-7|-|TRBJ1-4|few
TGTGCTAGCAGCTTACAGGCAAATGAAAAACTGTTTTTT
CASSLQANEKLFF
>16|TRBV7-9|TRBD1|TRBJ2-7|once
TGTGCCAGCAGCTTAGTAGAGACAGGGCCAAGGAGAGAGCAGTACTTC
CASSLVETGPRREQYF
>13|TRBV7-2|-|TRBJ2-1|once
TGTGCCAGCAGCTCGCAGAAATACAATGAGCAGTTCTTC
CASSSQKYNEQFF
>17|TRBV27|-|TRBJ2-5|-
TGTGCCAGCAGTTTCTACGACAAAAGGCCGAGCCAAGAGACCCAGTACTTC
CASSFYDKRPSQETQYF
>12|TRBV7-9|-|TRBJ1-2|few
TGTGCCAGCAGCAAAATGCAGGATGGCTACACCTTC
CASSKMQDGYTF
>16|TRBV9|TRBD1|TRBJ1-2|-
TGTGCCAGCAGCGTAGTGGCCCATACAGGGGGCCATGGCTACACCTTC
CASSVVAHTGGHGYTF
>15|TRBV19|TRBD1|TRBJ1-6|-
TGTGCCTTAGACACTGTGCGGACAGGGCTTTCACCCCTCCACTTT
CALDTVRTGLSPLHF
>14|TRBV5-5|-|TRBJ1-2|-
TGTGCCAGCAAAAGGGGGGGCGAGTCCTATGGCTACACCTTC
CASKRGGESYGYTF
>15|TRBV6-4|TRBD1|TRBJ1-1|-
TGTGCCAGCTCTCGGACAGGGGGCATAAACACTGAAGCTTTCTTT
CASSRTGGINTEAFF
>14|TRBV11-2|-|TRBJ1-3|-
TGTGCCAGCAGCTTGGGGGGGACTGGAAACACCATATATTTT
CASSLGGTGNTIYF
>20|TRBV24-1|TRBD1|TRBJ2-6|-
TGTGCCACCGAATTATTTGGACAGGGTTGGGTTTCACTTGGGGCCAACGTCCTGACTTTC
CATELFGQGWVSLGANVLTF